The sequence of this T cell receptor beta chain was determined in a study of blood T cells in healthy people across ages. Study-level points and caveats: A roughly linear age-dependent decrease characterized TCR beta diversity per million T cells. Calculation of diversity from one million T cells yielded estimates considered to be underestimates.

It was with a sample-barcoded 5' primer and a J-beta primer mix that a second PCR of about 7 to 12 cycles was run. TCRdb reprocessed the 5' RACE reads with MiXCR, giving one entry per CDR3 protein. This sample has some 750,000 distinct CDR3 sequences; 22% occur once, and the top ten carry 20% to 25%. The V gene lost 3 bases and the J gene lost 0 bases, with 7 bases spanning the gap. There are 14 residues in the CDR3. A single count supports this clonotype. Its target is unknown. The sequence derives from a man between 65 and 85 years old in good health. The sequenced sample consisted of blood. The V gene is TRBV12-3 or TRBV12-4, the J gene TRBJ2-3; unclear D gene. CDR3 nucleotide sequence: TGTGCCAGCAGTTTCCAACGGAGCACAGATACGCAGTATTTT. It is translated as CASSFQRSTDTQYF.